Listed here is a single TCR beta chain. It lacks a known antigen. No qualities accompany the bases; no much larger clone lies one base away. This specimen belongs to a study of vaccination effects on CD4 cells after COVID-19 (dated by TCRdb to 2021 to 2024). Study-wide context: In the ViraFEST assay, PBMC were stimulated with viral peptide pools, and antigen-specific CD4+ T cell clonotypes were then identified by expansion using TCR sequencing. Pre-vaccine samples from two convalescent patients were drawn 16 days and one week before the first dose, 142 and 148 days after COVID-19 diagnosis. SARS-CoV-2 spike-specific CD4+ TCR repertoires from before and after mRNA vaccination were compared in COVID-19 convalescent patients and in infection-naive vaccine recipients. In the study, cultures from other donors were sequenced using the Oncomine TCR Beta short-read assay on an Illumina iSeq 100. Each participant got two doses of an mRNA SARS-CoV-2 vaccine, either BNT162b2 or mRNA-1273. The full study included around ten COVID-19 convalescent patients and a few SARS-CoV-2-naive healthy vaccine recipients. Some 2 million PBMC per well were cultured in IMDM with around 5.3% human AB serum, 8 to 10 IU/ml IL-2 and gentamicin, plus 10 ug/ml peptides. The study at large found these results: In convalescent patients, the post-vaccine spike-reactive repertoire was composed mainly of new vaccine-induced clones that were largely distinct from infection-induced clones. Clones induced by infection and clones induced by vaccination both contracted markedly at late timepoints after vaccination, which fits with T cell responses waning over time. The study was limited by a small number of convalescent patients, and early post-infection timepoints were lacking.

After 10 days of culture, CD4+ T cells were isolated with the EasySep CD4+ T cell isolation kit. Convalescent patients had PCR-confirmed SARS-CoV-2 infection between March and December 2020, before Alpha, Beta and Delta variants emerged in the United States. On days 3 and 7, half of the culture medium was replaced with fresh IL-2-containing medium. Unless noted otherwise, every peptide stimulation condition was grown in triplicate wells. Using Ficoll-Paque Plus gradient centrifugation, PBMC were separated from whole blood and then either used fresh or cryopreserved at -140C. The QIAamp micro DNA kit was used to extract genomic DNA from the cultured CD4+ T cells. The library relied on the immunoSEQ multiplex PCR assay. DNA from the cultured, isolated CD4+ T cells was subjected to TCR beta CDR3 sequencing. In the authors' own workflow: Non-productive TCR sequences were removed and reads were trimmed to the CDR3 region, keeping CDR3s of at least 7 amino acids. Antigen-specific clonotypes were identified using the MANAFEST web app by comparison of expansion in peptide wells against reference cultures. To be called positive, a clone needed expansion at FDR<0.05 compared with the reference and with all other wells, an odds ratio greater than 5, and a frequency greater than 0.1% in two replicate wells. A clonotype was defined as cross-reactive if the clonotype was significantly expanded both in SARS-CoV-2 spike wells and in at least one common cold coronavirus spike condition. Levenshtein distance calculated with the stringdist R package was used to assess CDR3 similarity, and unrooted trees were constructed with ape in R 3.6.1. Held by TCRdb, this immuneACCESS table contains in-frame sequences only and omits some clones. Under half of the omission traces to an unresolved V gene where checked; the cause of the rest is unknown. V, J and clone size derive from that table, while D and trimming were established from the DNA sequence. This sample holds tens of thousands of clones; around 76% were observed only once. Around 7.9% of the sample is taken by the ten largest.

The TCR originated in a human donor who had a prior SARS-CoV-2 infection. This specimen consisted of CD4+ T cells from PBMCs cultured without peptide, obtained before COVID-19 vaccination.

The nucleotides are TGCGCCAGCAACATACAGGGGGCAAACGAGCAGTACTTC. Translated, it reads CASNIQGANEQYF. Recombination linked TRBV5-1 to TRBJ2-7, and 9 bases in between align with TRBD1. Including cysteine and phenylalanine, the CDR3 has 13 amino acids. The only DNA kept is the CDR3, 39 bases in frame from the first base. The germline V and J ends show losses of 6 bases and 5 bases respectively, and no gene match explains 6 bases of the junction. Looking up the germline V gene yields CDR1 SGHRS and CDR2 YFSETQ. The entire variable domain, with the stretches around the CDR3 drawn from the reference TRBV5-1 and TRBJ2-7 proteins, is KAGVTQTPRYLIKTRGQQVTLSCSPISGHRSVSWYQQTPGQGLQFLFEYFSETQRNKGNFPGRFSGRQFSNSRSEMNVSTLELGDSALYLCASNIQGANEQYFGPGTRLTVT.